This TCR beta chain was recorded in a study of cytomegalovirus exposure and HLA in healthy donors. Study-level points and caveats: Presence/absence analyses assumed roughly uniform sequencing depth across donors.

This clone was seen only a few times. The antigen remains unidentified. Primers: 60 Vbeta forward and 13 Jbeta reverse. This table comes from immunoSEQ multiplex PCR, and its TCRdb copy is limited to in-frame clones, with some not included. Of 200,000 to 300,000 clones in the sample, 84% were seen once. The CDR3 covers 15 residues. Per germline, CDR1 SGHVS and CDR2 FNYEAQ. Trimming removed 3 bases at V and 2 bases at J, with 11 bases between. Sequencing input: PBMCs. The source of this sequence is a middle-aged woman in good health and CMV-seropositive. The V and J genes are TRBV7-6 and TRBJ1-3; no firm D call. CDR3 region: CASSLGGGPGNTIYF. The CDR3 nucleotides read TGTGCCAGCAGCTTGGGAGGAGGACCTGGAAACACCATATATTTT. The variable domain in full, with the rest retrieved from reference TRBV7-6 and TRBJ1-3, is GAGVSQSPRYKVTKRGQDVALRCDPISGHVSLYWYRQALGQGPEFLTYFNYEAQQDKSGLPNDRFSAERPEGSISTLTIQRTEQRDSAMYRCASSLGGGPGNTIYFGEGSWLTVV.